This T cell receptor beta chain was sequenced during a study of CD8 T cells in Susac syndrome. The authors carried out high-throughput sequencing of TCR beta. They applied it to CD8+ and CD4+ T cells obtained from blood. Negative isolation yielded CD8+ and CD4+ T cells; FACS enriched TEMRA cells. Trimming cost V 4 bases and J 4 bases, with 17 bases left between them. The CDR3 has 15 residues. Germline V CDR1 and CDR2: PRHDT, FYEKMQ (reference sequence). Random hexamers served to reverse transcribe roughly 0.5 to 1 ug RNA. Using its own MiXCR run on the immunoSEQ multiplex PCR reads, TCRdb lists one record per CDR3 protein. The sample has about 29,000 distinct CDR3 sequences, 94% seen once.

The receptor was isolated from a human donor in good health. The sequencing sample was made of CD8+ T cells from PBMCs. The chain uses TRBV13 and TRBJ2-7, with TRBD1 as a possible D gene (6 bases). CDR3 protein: CASSSFDRLDYEQYF. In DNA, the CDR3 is TGTGCCAGCAGCTCCTTCGACAGGTTGGATTACGAGCAGTACTTC.